The 29 T cell receptor beta chains given below trace back to one sample, sequenced in a study of T cells in women clearing cervical HPV infection. Clones were read by immunoSEQ multiplex PCR, and TCRdb kept only the in-frame ones, dropping some. Recorded for this sample: approximately 33,000 clones. The specimen sequenced was blood buffy coat. The receptors originated from a woman aged 18 to 75 with a cervical HPV16 infection that either progressed to CIN3+ or cleared (not recorded which).

Turning to this clone: Sequencing ends 3 residues short of the CDR3 end; the germline J gene provides the rest. The chain combines TRBV18 with TRBJ2-1; TRBD2 aligns across 13 bases. Trimming cost V 4 bases and J 5 bases; bases outside gene matches: 5. The length of the CDR3 is 16 residues. Germline V lookup: CDR1 KGHSH, CDR2 LQKENI. CDR3 residues: CASSRTGTSGNNEQFF. CDR3 DNA, as far as it was read: TGTGCCAGCTCACGGACCGGGACTAGCGGGAACAATGAG.

To note about this clone: The read ends 3 residues shy of where the CDR3 ends; the end is completed using the germline J gene. This rearrangement joins TRBV10-1 to TRBJ1-1; D is ambiguous. V was pared by 4 bases and J by 0 bases, with 9 bases between. The CDR3 extends over 14 amino acids. Per germline, CDR1 WNHNN and CDR2 SYGVQD (reference sequence). Here the CDR3 reads CASSVGQLNTEAFF. CDR3 DNA, as far as it was read: TGCGCCAGCAGTGTTGGCCAACTGAACACTGAA.

CDR3 sequence reads: CASTTGRGRNQPQYF. Incomplete CDR3 DNA: TGTGCCAGTACCACGGGCAGGGGGCGGAATCAGCCG. This sequence joins TRBV19 and TRBJ2-3; 8 positions agree with TRBD1. Read sequence stops 3 residues before the CDR3 end, and the germline J gene provides the missing end. The CDR3 loop spans 15 amino acids. Germline CDR1 is LNHDA and CDR2 is SQIVND (reference sequence).

As to this clone: At one end the junction does not follow the germline gene, possibly because of a read error. The CDR3 extends 3 residues past the end of the read, so its final part is completed from the germline J gene. The same CDR3 also results from other DNA sequences found in this sample. J is TRBJ1-3 and V is TRBV19; possible D gene TRBD1, 6 bases. There are 15 residues in the CDR3. Germline-derived CDR1 and CDR2 are LNHDA and SQIVND (reference sequence). The CDR3 sequence is CASSRDILSGDTIYF. The covered CDR3 bases are TGTGCCAGTAGTAGGGACATCCTCTCTGGAGACACG.

Notes on this clone: Read sequence stops 3 residues before the CDR3 end, and the germline J gene provides the missing end. V usage is TRBV6-1 and J usage is TRBJ2-7; weak D call: TRBD2 (5 bases). V was pared by 0 bases and J by 6 bases, with 12 bases between. CDR3 length: 14 amino acids. Per the germline V gene, CDR1 is MNHNS and CDR2 is SASEGT. CDR3 sequence reads: CASSEALRGSEQYF. The part of the CDR3 DNA that was read is TGTGCCAGCAGTGAAGCGCTTCGAGGGTCCGAG.

On this clone: The CDR3 end is not reached by the read, which stops 3 residues before it; the germline J gene fills it in. This chain joins TRBV7-3 and TRBJ1-1, with D maybe TRBD1 (5 bases). Germline values: CDR1 SGHTA, CDR2 FQGTGA. Trimming stripped 0 bases from V and 5 bases from J, with 7 bases between. This CDR3 is 13 amino acids long. CDR3 amino acids: CASSLTRETEAFF. CDR3 bases read: TGTGCCAGCAGCTTAACCAGGGAAACTGAA.

Comment on this clone: The read gets to within 3 residues of the CDR3 end, and the germline J gene fills in the rest. The V and J genes are TRBV5-6 and TRBJ2-1, with D possibly matching TRBD1 (5 bases). The CDR3 is 15 amino acids. Germline V gene lookup returns CDR1 SGHDT and CDR2 YYEEEE. Trimming shortened V by 1 base and J by 5 bases, and 13 bases separated the two germline ends. The sequenced part of the CDR3 DNA is TGTGCCAGCAGCTTGAGGCAGGGAAAGCACAATGAG. Protein sequence: CASSLRQGKHNE. The full CDR3 sequence reads CASSLRQGKHNEQFF.

In the case of this clone: The read gets to within 3 residues of the CDR3 end, and the germline J gene fills in the rest. The chain links TRBV2 to TRBJ1-5; 9 bases line up with TRBD1. In germline, CDR1 is SNHLY, CDR2 FYNNEI. The CDR3 is 15 residues long. V trimming: 6 bases; J trimming: 3 bases; junction bases outside the gene matches: 6. CDR3 amino acids: CASRTGGGVNQPQHF. The part of the CDR3 DNA that was read is TGTGCCAGCAGAACAGGGGGCGGCGTCAATCAGCCC.

Concerning this clone: The read falls 3 residues short of the CDR3 end, and the missing part is taken from the germline J gene. The chain employs TRBV20-1 and TRBJ1-2; tentative D call: TRBD1 (5 bases). Germline CDR1 and CDR2: DFQATT and SNEGSKA (reference sequence). CDR3 length: 15 residues. V was trimmed by 5 bases and J by 4 bases, leaving 20 bases between them. The CDR3 DNA, read in part, is TGCAGTGCTCAACGCCCCACTACAGGACGCTATGGC. It specifies CSAQRPTTGRYG. The entire CDR3 sequence reads CSAQRPTTGRYGYTF.

To note about this clone: The read falls 3 residues short of the CDR3 end, and the missing part is taken from the germline J gene. The chain uses TRBV6-2 or TRBV6-3 and TRBJ1-2; 7 bases line up with TRBD1. V dropped 4 bases and J dropped 4; count of bases not matched to a gene: 3. This CDR3 comprises 13 residues. Germline loops: CDR1 MNHEY, CDR2 SVGEGT. The CDR3 is CASSFQGGYGYTF. Incomplete CDR3 DNA: TGTGCCAGCAGTTTTCAGGGGGGCTATGGC.

On this clone itself: Coverage ceases 3 residues before the CDR3 finishes, and the germline J gene fills in the end. The V and J genes are TRBV7-2 and TRBJ1-1; a possible D gene is TRBD1 (6 bases). CDR3 length: 14 residues. V lost 10 bases to trimming and J lost 0 bases, with 15 bases between them. The V gene's germline CDR1 is SGHTA and CDR2 FQGNSA. CDR3 loop: CATRDIWMNTEAFF. The part of the CDR3 DNA that was read is TGTGCCACCCGGGACATCTGGATGAACACTGAA.

CDR3 bases read: TGTGCCAGCAGTCGCCGGGACTATGCAGATACG. This encodes CASSRRDYADT. The CDR3 as a whole reads CASSRRDYADTQYF. This chain uses TRBV2 with TRBJ2-3, with 7 bases aligning to TRBD2. Read data end 3 residues before the CDR3 end; the end is taken from the germline J gene. In germline, CDR1 is SNHLY, CDR2 FYNNEI. J was trimmed by 4 bases and V by 5 bases; bases with no gene match: 6. The CDR3 spans 14 residues. Full variable domain (remainder filled in from reference TRBV2 and TRBJ2-3): EPEVTQTPSHQVTQMGQEVILRCVPISNHLYFYWYRQILGQKVEFLVSFYNNEISEKSEIFDDQFSVERPDGSNFTLKIRSTKLEDSAMYFCASSRRDYADTQYFGPGTRLTVL.

About this clone: The missing CDR3 end, 3 residues past where the read stops, is filled in from the germline J gene. The chain is built from TRBV7-3 and TRBJ2-7, with D possibly matching TRBD2 (5 bases). Germline V gene lookup returns CDR1 SGHTA and CDR2 FQGTGA. V was cut by 4 bases and J by 1 base, with 11 bases left in between. The CDR3 has 14 amino acids. The CDR3 loop reads CASSSPGESYEQYF. The part of the CDR3 DNA that was read is TGTGCCAGCAGCTCCCCCGGGGAATCCTACGAG.

As for this clone: With the read ending 3 residues before the CDR3 end, the germline J gene is used to fill in that end. The chain combines TRBV5-6 with TRBJ1-2; D not resolved. This CDR3 has 12 amino acids. Trimming took off 1 base at V and 1 base at J, with 2 bases between the two ends. Germline CDR1 reads SGHDT; CDR2 reads YYEEEE. The CDR3 sequence: CASSLYNYGYTF. The CDR3 bases that were read are TGTGCCAGCAGCTTGTATAACTATGGC. The whole variable domain, remainder taken from reference TRBV5-6 and TRBJ1-2, is DAGVTQSPTHLIKTRGQQVTLRCSPKSGHDTVSWYQQALGQGPQFIFQYYEEEERQRGNFPDRFSGHQFPNYSSELNVNALLLGDSALYLCASSLYNYGYTFGSGTRLTVV.

About this clone itself: Read coverage stops 3 residues before the CDR3 terminus; the germline J gene supplies the remainder. The V call is TRBV6-2 or TRBV6-3, the J call TRBJ2-2; D unclear. Trimming stripped 6 bases from V and 4 bases from J, with 18 bases between. The CDR3 covers 16 residues. Looked up from germline, CDR1 is MNHEY and CDR2 is SVGEGT. The sequenced part of the CDR3 DNA is TGTGCCAGCAGCCCCCCCCTTCTAGTGGCCACCGGGGAG. Translated, it gives CASSPPLLVATGE. The whole CDR3 protein reads CASSPPLLVATGELFF.

About this clone itself: The CDR3 goes on 3 residues after the read ends, and that part is filled in from the germline J gene. The chain links TRBV4-2 to TRBJ2-6; D perhaps matches TRBD1 (6 bases). Deletions cut 0 bases from V and 0 bases from J, with 9 bases between. The CDR3 extends over 17 amino acids. Germline assignment: CDR1 LGHNA and CDR2 YNFKEQ. The CDR3 is CASSQDQGGSGANVLTF. CDR3 DNA (partial): TGTGCCAGCAGCCAAGATCAAGGGGGCTCTGGGGCCAACGTC.

CDR3 DNA, as far as it was read: TGTGCCAGCAAGACCTCCTATAGCGGTCCCGGAGGGACC. Translating gives CASKTSYSGPGGT. The full-length CDR3 reads as CASKTSYSGPGGTQYF. This chain connects TRBV6-2 or TRBV6-3 to TRBJ2-5, with D tentatively TRBD2 (6 bases). The read is 3 residues too short to cover the CDR3 end, so that end is filled in from the germline J gene. Germline-derived CDR1 and CDR2 are MNHEY and SVGEGT. The CDR3 consists of 16 residues. Trimming took 7 bases from V and 7 from J, leaving 25 bases between them.

Comments on this clone: The sequence runs out 3 residues before the end of the CDR3; the remainder is reconstructed from the germline J gene. The J gene is TRBJ1-1, the V gene TRBV7-2; D unresolved. This CDR3 contains 13 residues. Germline assignment: CDR1 SGHTA and CDR2 FQGNSA. Trimming pared 3 bases from V and 2 bases from J, leaving 7 bases between. The sequenced part of the CDR3 DNA is TGTGCCAGCAGCTTTCAAAGCAACACTGAA. It encodes CASSFQSNTE. The entire CDR3 reads CASSFQSNTEAFF.

Turning to this clone: The CDR3 end falls 3 residues outside the read, so it is completed with the germline J gene. V is TRBV10-3 and J is TRBJ1-2; perhaps TRBD1 as D (6 bases). Germline CDR1 ENHRY, CDR2 SYGVKD. This CDR3 has 15 amino acids. The CDR3 region is CAISATSGGQYDYTF. The CDR3 DNA, read in part, is TGTGCCATCAGTGCAACTAGCGGGGGACAATACGAC.

On this clone itself: The CDR3 is cut off 3 residues early in the read; its end comes from the germline J gene. The V and J genes are TRBV29-1 and TRBJ2-7; no clear D gene. CDR1 is SQVTM and CDR2 is ANQGSEA in the germline V gene. V gave up 1 base and J gave up 2 bases, with 9 bases separating them. This CDR3 comprises 13 residues. CDR3 protein: CSVEGQVPYEQYF. CDR3 bases read: TGCAGCGTTGAAGGCCAGGTCCCCTACGAG.

As regards this clone: The CDR3 end lies 3 residues beyond the end of the read and is filled in from the germline J gene. The chain carries TRBV7-9 and TRBJ2-5; perhaps TRBD1 as D (7 bases). Germline-derived CDR1 and CDR2 are SEHNR and FQNEAQ (reference sequence). CDR3 length: 13 residues. Trimming shortened V by 1 base and J by 7 bases, and 10 bases separated the two germline ends. The sequenced part of the CDR3 DNA is TGTGCCAGCAGCTTAGGACAGGGAGGGACC. It encodes CASSLGQGGT. The whole CDR3 protein is CASSLGQGGTQYF.

Notes on this clone: The observed sequence ends 3 residues before the CDR3 terminus, with the missing tail filled in from the germline J gene. The chain carries TRBV12-5 and TRBJ1-2, with TRBD1 as a possible D gene (6 bases). From germline, CDR1 is LGHNT and CDR2 FRNRAP. V gave up 0 bases and J gave up 2 bases, with 13 bases separating them. This CDR3 is built from 16 residues. CDR3 DNA (partial): TGTGCTAGTGGTTTGGTACTAGGACAGCTAAACTATGGC. It encodes CASGLVLGQLNYG. The full-length CDR3 reads as CASGLVLGQLNYGYTF.

As concerns this clone: The read gets to within 3 residues of the CDR3 end, and the germline J gene fills in the rest. The chain employs TRBV2 and TRBJ2-1, with 7 bases matching TRBD2. The germline V gene encodes CDR1 SNHLY and CDR2 FYNNEI. The CDR3 has 14 amino acids. The V and J ends lost 7 bases and 3 bases, in that order; junction bases with no gene match: 6. CDR3 bases read: TGTGCCAGCAACCTAGCGGAGATCTACAATGAG. Amino acid sequence: CASNLAEIYNE. The full CDR3 reads CASNLAEIYNEQFF.

As regards this clone: The read comes to an end 3 residues before the CDR3 does, leaving the germline J gene to fill in the end. J is TRBJ1-4 and V is TRBV2, with TRBD1 identical over 9 bases. The junction had 4 bases not matched to a gene; V was cut back by 6 bases and J by 8 bases. This CDR3 is 13 amino acids long. From germline, CDR1 is SNHLY and CDR2 FYNNEI. The part of the CDR3 DNA that was read is TGTGCCAGCAGCGGACAGGGGAAAGAAAAA. Translated, it gives CASSGQGKEK. The whole CDR3 sequence is CASSGQGKEKLFF.

Concerning this clone itself: Read coverage stops 3 residues before the CDR3 terminus; the germline J gene supplies the remainder. Other nucleotide sequences from this sample produce the same CDR3. This rearrangement joins TRBV7-2 to TRBJ1-2, with 10 positions matching TRBD1. The CDR3 runs to 13 residues. Germline CDR1 SGHTA, CDR2 FQGNSA. J was trimmed by 5 bases and V by 3 bases; bases with no gene match: 0. CDR3 region: CASSLGQGYGYTF. Partial CDR3 DNA: TGTGCCAGCAGCTTGGGACAGGGGTATGGC.

Concerning this clone: The sequence runs out 3 residues before the end of the CDR3; the remainder is reconstructed from the germline J gene. This chain connects TRBV7-9 to TRBJ1-4, with 9 positions matching TRBD1. The CDR3 sequence is 14 residues long. Looked up from germline, CDR1 is SEHNR and CDR2 is FQNEAQ (reference sequence). The DNA read from the CDR3 is TGTGCCAGCAGCTATGGACAGGGGCATTCACCA. The encoded protein is CASSYGQGHSP. The whole CDR3 region reads CASSYGQGHSPLFF.

Of note for this clone: Read data end 3 residues before the CDR3 end; the end is taken from the germline J gene. The rearrangement uses TRBV29-1 and TRBJ1-1; D is unresolved. The germline V and J ends were trimmed by 4 bases and 1 base, with 7 bases remaining between them. CDR3 length: 12 amino acids. The germline V gene encodes CDR1 SQVTM and CDR2 ANQGSEA. CDR3 loop: CSVANRNTEAFF. The part of the CDR3 DNA that was read is TGCAGCGTTGCCAACAGGAACACTGAA.

CDR3 DNA (partial): TGCGCCAGCAGCGCCGGGACTAGCGAGACAGAGACC. It encodes CASSAGTSETET. The whole CDR3 reads CASSAGTSETETQYF. The chain has TRBV5-1 and TRBJ2-5; 10 bases match TRBD2. The read finishes 3 residues shy of the CDR3 end, and the germline J gene is used to complete it. The germline V gene has CDR1 SGHRS and CDR2 YFSETQ. CDR3 length equals 15 residues. Trimming at V came to 4 bases and at J to 4 bases, leaving 7 bases not matched to a gene.

Remarks on this clone: A read error may account for a junction end that differs from germline. The observed sequence ends 3 residues before the CDR3 terminus, with the missing tail filled in from the germline J gene. This chain uses TRBV18 with TRBJ2-7; TRBD1 matches at 7 bases. Germline V gene sequence: CDR1 KGHSH, CDR2 LQKENI. The CDR3 totals 15 residues. The CDR3 sequence is CASSPVTGTSSEQYF. The CDR3 DNA, read in part, is TGTGCCAGCTCCCCCGTGACAGGGACCTCCTCCGAG.